This T cell receptor beta chain emerged from a study of T cell changes during pregnancy in multiple sclerosis. Sequencing used immunoSEQ multiplex PCR; TCRdb keeps in-frame clones, though not all of them. The sample records tens of thousands of clones, 94% being singletons. CDR1 is MDHEN, CDR2 SYDVKM, per germline. This CDR3 contains 17 residues. J gave up 1 base and V 4 bases, and 8 bases lay outside the gene matches. V usage is TRBV28 and J usage is TRBJ1-5, with 9 bases fitting TRBD1. This specimen was peripheral blood, taken in the third trimester of pregnancy. This receptor was taken from a female donor with multiple sclerosis, enrolled in a pregnancy study. The DNA of the CDR3 is TGTGCCAGCAGTTCCATTTTAGACAGGGGGAGCAATCAGCCCCAGCATTTT. Translation: CASSSILDRGSNQPQHF.